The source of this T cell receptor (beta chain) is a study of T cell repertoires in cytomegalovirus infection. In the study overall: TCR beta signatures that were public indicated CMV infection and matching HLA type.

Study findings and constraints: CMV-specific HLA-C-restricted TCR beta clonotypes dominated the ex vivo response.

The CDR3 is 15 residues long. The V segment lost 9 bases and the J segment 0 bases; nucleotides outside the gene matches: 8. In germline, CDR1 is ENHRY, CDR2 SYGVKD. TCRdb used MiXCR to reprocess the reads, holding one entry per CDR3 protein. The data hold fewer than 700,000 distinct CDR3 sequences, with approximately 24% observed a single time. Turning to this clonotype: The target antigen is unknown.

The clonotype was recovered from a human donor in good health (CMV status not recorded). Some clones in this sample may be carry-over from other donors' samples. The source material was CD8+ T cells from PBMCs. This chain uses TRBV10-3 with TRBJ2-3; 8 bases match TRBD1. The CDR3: CAIMTGARSTDTQYF. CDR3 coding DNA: TGTGCCATTATGACAGGGGCGCGGAGCACAGATACGCAGTATTTT.